The entry below describes one TCR beta chain. Its antigen is still unknown. No base qualities exist here, and no much larger clone lies one base off it. This record comes from a study of blood T cell repertoires in COVID-19 (TCRdb year 2020). The study in broad terms: The collaborator samples originated in the United States, Italy and Spain and spanned the acute and convalescent phases of COVID-19. The prospective study material was composed of cDNA or gDNA derived from T cells, B-cell-depleted T cells, or PBMCs. Subjects who had been exposed to COVID-19, were actively infected with it, or had recovered from it provided the deeply sampled blood TCRbeta repertoires that made up the dataset. The repertoires were released in a freely available public database intended as a resource for research on the immune response to SARS-CoV-2. The samples were drawn from the first 160 participants of the ongoing ImmuneRACE study and from 1,254 subjects provided by 6 global collaborators. Sample metadata almost always included a de-identified subject ID, COVID-19 status, age in years and sex. Where HLA class I and class II types were available, the types were taken from metadata supplied by the sample provider, not from assay-based typing. The paper as a whole reports these results and caveats: The amount of clinical and demographic metadata varied by source and participant and was provided uncurated.

Relative to germline, V is 4 bases shorter and J is 2 bases shorter, with 9 bases between their ends. Taken from the germline V gene (reference sequence), the CDR1 and CDR2 loops are SGHKS and YYEKEE. Reading from cysteine to phenylalanine, the CDR3 counts 13 amino acids. The retained sequence is limited to the CDR3, 39 bases, with the frame set at the first base. Whole blood was collected in K2EDTA tubes by collaborating institutions according to the institutions' own protocols. For TCRbeta analysis, collaborators shipped samples in one of three forms: frozen whole blood, isolated PBMCs, or DNA extracted from either of those sample types. TCRbeta CDR3 regions were amplified from genomic DNA using the immunoSEQ Assay, a bias-controlled multiplex PCR. The original pipeline was this. Within the assay, amplification of reference gene primers was used to estimate how many nucleated cells each sample contained. Sequence reads were collapsed and filtered to measure the absolute abundance of every unique TCRbeta CDR3 rearrangement. For each sample, productive Simpson clonality was calculated as the square root of Simpson's diversity index over productive rearrangements. TCRdb's version of the immuneACCESS table is confined to in-frame rearrangements and falls short of the full clone set. An unresolved V gene accounts for under half of the shortfall where checked; the remainder is of unknown origin. V, J and clone size reflect that table, while D and trimming were determined from the DNA. The table for this sample lists around 150,000 clones; approximately 91% of them were counted only once. Approximately 2.2% of the sample is in the top ten clones.

This receptor was identified in a man between 18 and 35 years old with acute or convalescent COVID-19. Source material: peripheral blood. The chain uses TRBV5-5 and TRBJ1-2; D gene: possibly TRBD1, on 5 matching bases. The CDR3 protein sequence reads: CASSGHPNYGYTF. The nucleotides read TGTGCCAGCAGCGGACACCCAAACTATGGCTACACCTTC.